This TCR beta chain was captured by sequencing in a study of vaccination and CD4 T cells after COVID-19. Whole-study context: Median time from second vaccine dose to sampling was approximately 74 days (14 to 241). A few convalescent patients were sampled post-vaccination (at day 14 and at days 161 to 241).

TCRdb reanalysed the PCR reads using MiXCR and keeps one entry per CDR3 protein. The sample yields 30,000 or so distinct CDR3 sequences, approximately 53% seen once. The CDR3 is made up of 18 amino acids. V shed 5 bases, J shed 3 bases, and the junction held 18 bases outside the gene matches. Germline V gene sequence: CDR1 SGHVS, CDR2 FQNEAQ. This sample's time point: late sampling 161 to 241 days after vaccination in a few convalescent patients. Positive PCR results dated from March to December 2020, before the US Alpha, Beta and Delta variants. Here the sequenced sample was CD4+ T cells from blood, taken about 7 months after SARS-CoV-2 vaccination. This chain links TRBV7-8 with TRBJ2-7; 8 nucleotides line up with TRBD2. This TCR came from a human donor who had recovered from COVID-19. The CDR3 is CASSPSWIVSGTDYEQYF. The CDR3 DNA reads TGTGCCAGCAGCCCGTCATGGATCGTTAGCGGGACCGACTACGAGCAGTACTTC.